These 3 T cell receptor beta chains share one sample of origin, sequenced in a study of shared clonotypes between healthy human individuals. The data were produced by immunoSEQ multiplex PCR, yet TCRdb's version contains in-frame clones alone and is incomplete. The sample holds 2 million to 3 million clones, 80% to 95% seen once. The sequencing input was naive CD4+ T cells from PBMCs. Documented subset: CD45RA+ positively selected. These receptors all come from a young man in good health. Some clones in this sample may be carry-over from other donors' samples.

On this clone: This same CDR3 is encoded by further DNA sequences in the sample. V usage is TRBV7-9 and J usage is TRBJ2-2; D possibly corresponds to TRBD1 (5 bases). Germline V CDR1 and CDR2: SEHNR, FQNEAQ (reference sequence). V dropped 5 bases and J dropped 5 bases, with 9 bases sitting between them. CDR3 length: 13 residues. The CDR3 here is CASSPQGTGELFF. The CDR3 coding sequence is TGTGCCAGCAGCCCTCAGGGTACCGGGGAGCTGTTTTTT.

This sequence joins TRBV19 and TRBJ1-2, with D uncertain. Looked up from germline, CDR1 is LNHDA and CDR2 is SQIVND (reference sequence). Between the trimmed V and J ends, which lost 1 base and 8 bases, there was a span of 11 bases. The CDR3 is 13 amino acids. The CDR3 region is CASSIAPSRGYTF. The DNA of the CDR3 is TGTGCCAGTAGTATAGCCCCGAGTCGGGGCTACACCTTC.

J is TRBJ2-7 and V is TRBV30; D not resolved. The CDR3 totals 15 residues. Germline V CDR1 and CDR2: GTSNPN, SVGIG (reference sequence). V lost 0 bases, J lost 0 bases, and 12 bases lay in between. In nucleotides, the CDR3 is TGTGCCTGGAGTGTCGCCGCAGCCATCTCCTACGAGCAGTACTTC. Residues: CAWSVAAAISYEQYF.